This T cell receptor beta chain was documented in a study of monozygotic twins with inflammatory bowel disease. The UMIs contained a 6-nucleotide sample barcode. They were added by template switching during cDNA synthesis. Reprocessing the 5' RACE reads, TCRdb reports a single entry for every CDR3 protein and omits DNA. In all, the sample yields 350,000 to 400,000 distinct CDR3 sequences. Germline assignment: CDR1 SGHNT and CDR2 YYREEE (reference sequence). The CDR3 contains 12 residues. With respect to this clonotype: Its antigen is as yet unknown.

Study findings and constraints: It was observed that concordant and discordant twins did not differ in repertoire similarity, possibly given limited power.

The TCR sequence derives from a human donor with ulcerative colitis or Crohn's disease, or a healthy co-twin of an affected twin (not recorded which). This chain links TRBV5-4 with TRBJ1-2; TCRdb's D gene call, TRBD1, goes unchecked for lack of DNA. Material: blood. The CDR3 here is CASRGGGYGYTF.